These 26 T cell receptor beta chains were all obtained from the same sample, sequenced in a study of shared clonotypes between healthy human individuals. The protocol was immunoSEQ multiplex PCR, while the TCRdb copy is restricted to in-frame clones and leaves out a portion. Of hundreds of thousands of clones listed, roughly 70% are singletons. The sequencing input was memory CD4+ T cells sorted from blood. Documented subset: CD45RA-negative fraction. Receptors originate from a woman under 40 in good health.

The table lists this clone with many counts. V is TRBV5-6 and J is TRBJ2-7; 8 positions match TRBD1. This CDR3 has 16 amino acids. With 2 bases clipped from V and 3 bases from J, the junction kept 10 bases outside the gene matches. Germline V CDR1 and CDR2: SGHDT, YYEEEE. CDR3 nucleotide sequence: TGTGCCAGCAGCTTATCTCGCGGGACAGGAGGCTACGAGCAGTACTTC. This encodes CASSLSRGTGGYEQYF.

The V and J genes are TRBV2 and TRBJ2-3; D possibly corresponds to TRBD2 (6 bases). The germline V gene encodes CDR1 SNHLY and CDR2 FYNNEI. This CDR3 is built from 15 residues. V was trimmed by 5 bases and J by 3 bases, leaving 15 bases between them. CDR3 amino acids: CASSSMGGTTDTQYF. DNA of the CDR3: TGTGCCAGCAGTTCGATGGGAGGAACTACAGATACGCAGTATTTT.

This clone was seen ten or more times. The rearrangement links TRBV7-9 to TRBJ2-6; D not resolved. V lost 4 bases and J 4 bases, leaving 5 bases between the germline ends. In germline, CDR1 is SEHNR, CDR2 FQNEAQ (reference sequence). There are 13 residues in the CDR3. The CDR3 is CASSSRGANVLTF. The CDR3 nucleotides read TGTGCCAGCAGCTCCCGGGGGGCCAACGTCCTGACTTTC.

V and J are TRBV28 and TRBJ1-5; TRBD1 matches at 9 bases. From germline, CDR1 is MDHEN and CDR2 SYDVKM. Trimming took 7 bases from V and 6 from J; bases not matched to a gene: 10. This CDR3 is built from 15 residues. CDR3 amino acids: CASTPRGQGPQPQHF. The DNA for the CDR3 is TGTGCCAGCACTCCTAGGGGACAGGGTCCTCAGCCCCAGCATTTT.

The genes are TRBV18 and TRBJ2-7; TRBD1 matches at 8 bases. The CDR3 loop spans 17 amino acids. The germline gives CDR1 KGHSH, CDR2 LQKENI. The V segment lost 4 bases and the J segment 0 bases; nucleotides outside the gene matches: 11. This CDR3 reads CASSLYVPGQDSYEQYF. The CDR3 DNA sequence: TGTGCCAGCTCACTTTACGTACCGGGACAGGACTCCTACGAGCAGTACTTC.

This rearrangement joins TRBV7-3 to TRBJ2-3; the D gene is possibly TRBD2 (6 bases). V lost 1 base to trimming and J lost 6 bases, with 17 bases between them. The CDR3 has 16 residues. Germline assignment: CDR1 SGHTA and CDR2 FQGTGA. This CDR3 is CASSLRLAGLSDTQYF. The DNA of the CDR3 is TGTGCCAGCAGCTTAAGGTTGGCGGGACTTAGCGATACGCAGTATTTT.

This clone was detected many times. The rearrangement links TRBV30 to TRBJ1-4; D possibly corresponds to TRBD1 (5 bases). Germline CDR1 GTSNPN, CDR2 SVGIG (reference sequence). V was clipped by 0 bases and J by 3 bases, with 11 bases between them. The CDR3 loop spans 15 amino acids. The CDR3 nucleotides are TGTGCCTGGAGTGTCGCCGGGGCCCCTAATGAAAAACTGTTTTTT. This sequence encodes CAWSVAGAPNEKLFF.

This clone was seen more than once but under ten times. V usage is TRBV5-3 and J usage is TRBJ1-1, with D possibly being TRBD1 (5 bases). TRBV5-3 is given ORF status, its function remaining uncertain. The CDR3 is made up of 15 amino acids. V was cut by 4 bases and J by 0 bases, with 13 bases left in between. Here the CDR3 reads CARSPGRIMNTEAFF. For the CDR3, the DNA is TGTGCCAGAAGCCCGGGACGGATCATGAACACTGAAGCTTTCTTT.

The chain recombines TRBV11-2 with TRBJ1-5; D is uncertain. The CDR3 extends over 13 amino acids. Germline V gene sequence: CDR1 SGHAT, CDR2 FQNNGV. V was trimmed by 0 bases and J by 6 bases, leaving 6 bases between them. CDR3 region: CASSLDSVQPQHF. In DNA form, the CDR3 reads TGTGCCAGCAGCTTAGATTCAGTTCAGCCCCAGCATTTT.

The gene calls are TRBV5-4 and TRBJ2-7, with 9 nucleotides matching TRBD2. Per germline, CDR1 SGHNT and CDR2 YYREEE (reference sequence). The V segment lost 3 bases and the J segment 0 bases; nucleotides outside the gene matches: 7. The CDR3 contains 16 residues. For the CDR3, the DNA is TGTGCCAGCAGCTGGGGAGCGGGAGGTGACTCCTACGAGCAGTACTTC. Its translation: CASSWGAGGDSYEQYF. Complete variable domain (other parts from reference TRBV5-4 and TRBJ2-7): ETGVTQSPTHLIKTRGQQVTLRCSSQSGHNTVSWYQQALGQGPQFIFQYYREEENGRGNFPPRFSGLQFPNYSSELNVNALELDDSALYLCASSWGAGGDSYEQYFGPGTRLTVT.

This chain uses TRBV11-2 with TRBJ1-4, with 9 positions matching TRBD1. Germline-derived CDR1 and CDR2 are SGHAT and FQNNGV. J lost 0 bases, V lost 10 bases, and 9 bases had no gene match. There are 16 residues in the CDR3. This chain's CDR3 is CATRQGVSATNEKLFF. As DNA, the CDR3 is TGTGCCACAAGACAGGGGGTCTCGGCAACTAATGAAAAACTGTTTTTT.

Only one count was recorded for this clone. The chain has TRBV5-5 and TRBJ2-2, with 10 bases identical to TRBD2. V shed 3 bases, J shed 0 bases, and the junction held 5 bases outside the gene matches. Germline-derived CDR1 and CDR2 are SGHKS and YYEKEE (reference sequence). CDR3 size: 17 residues. CDR3: CASSWTSGTTNTGELFF. The CDR3 nucleotides are TGTGCCAGCAGCTGGACTAGCGGAACTACGAACACCGGGGAGCTGTTTTTT.

In its sample, this clone was seen a few times. The chain recombines TRBV7-6 with TRBJ2-7; TRBD1 matches at 9 bases. Trimming at V came to 5 bases and at J to 3 bases, leaving 8 bases not matched to a gene. Germline V gene lookup returns CDR1 SGHVS and CDR2 FNYEAQ. CDR3 size: 15 residues. DNA for the CDR3: TGTGCCAGCAGCGTAAACAGGGGGCGTAACTACGAGCAGTACTTC. It is translated as CASSVNRGRNYEQYF.

This clone was observed many times. V usage is TRBV6-6 and J usage is TRBJ1-2; D gene ambiguous. V shed 7 bases and J shed 4 bases, with 16 bases lying between them. The CDR3 runs 14 residues. The germline V gene encodes CDR1 MNHNY and CDR2 SVGAGI (reference sequence). In DNA form, the CDR3 reads TGTGCCAGCACCGACCCCGGGCGGTCCTATGGCTACACCTTC. It yields the protein CASTDPGRSYGYTF.

This clone was seen a handful of times. J is TRBJ1-4 and V is TRBV29-1; D ambiguous. Trimming shortened V by 1 base and J by 6 bases, and 6 bases separated the two germline ends. The germline CDR1 and CDR2 sequences are SQVTM and ANQGSEA. The CDR3 length is 12 residues. The CDR3, as DNA: TGCAGCGTTGAAGCAAATGATGAAAAACTGTTTTTT. It specifies CSVEANDEKLFF.

This clone was seen at least ten times. The rearrangement uses TRBV10-1 and TRBJ2-7; D unclear. The CDR3 runs 15 residues. CDR1 is WNHNN, CDR2 SYGVQD, per germline (reference sequence). V shed 2 bases and J shed 3 bases, with 14 bases lying between them. CDR3 in DNA: TGCGCCAGCAGTGAGGCTTCGGGTTTGAACTACGAGCAGTACTTC. Residues: CASSEASGLNYEQYF.

The rearrangement uses TRBV6-1 and TRBJ1-5, with 9 bases matching TRBD1. This CDR3 comprises 17 residues. Germline V lookup: CDR1 MNHNS, CDR2 SASEGT. With V trimmed by 3 bases and J by 5 bases, 11 bases remained unmatched. CDR3: CASSEPGQGLRDQPQHF. The CDR3 region has the DNA TGTGCCAGCAGTGAGCCCGGACAGGGGTTAAGAGATCAGCCCCAGCATTTT.

The rearrangement joins TRBV30 to TRBJ1-2, with unresolved D. Trimming removed 0 bases from V and 2 bases from J, with 7 bases in between. There are 13 residues in the CDR3. CDR1 and CDR2 from the germline V gene are GTSNPN and SVGIG (reference sequence). The CDR3 bases are TGTGCCTGGAGTGTTGGCCGGAACTATGGCTACACCTTC. Encoded protein: CAWSVGRNYGYTF. The complete variable domain, with remaining parts taken from reference TRBV30 and TRBJ1-2, reads SQTIHQWPATLVQPVGSPLSLECTVEGTSNPNLYWYRQAAGRGLQLLFYSVGIGQISSEVPQNLSASRPQDRQFILSSKKLLLSDSGFYLCAWSVGRNYGYTFGSGTRLTVV.

This chain connects TRBV19 to TRBJ1-2; TRBD1 is a possible D gene (5 bases). V lost 6 bases and J lost 1, with 21 bases in between. Germline V lookup: CDR1 LNHDA, CDR2 SQIVND (reference sequence). The CDR3 spans 17 residues. The CDR3 protein is CASRESGLRQFNYGYTF. The CDR3 coding sequence is TGTGCCAGTAGGGAGAGTGGTCTTCGACAGTTTAACTATGGCTACACCTTC.

Here the CDR3 DNA reads TGTGCCAGCAGAGTCGCCGGGACAGGGGGATCTGGCTACACCTTC. This translates into CASRVAGTGGSGYTF. The chain couples TRBV6-6 to TRBJ1-2, with 11 positions matching TRBD1. V shed 6 bases and J 7 bases; nucleotides not matched to a gene: 10. Germline V gene sequence: CDR1 MNHNY, CDR2 SVGAGI (reference sequence). The CDR3 is 15 residues long.

In the case of this clone: This same CDR3 is encoded by further DNA sequences in the sample. The chain is built from TRBV2 and TRBJ2-7; TRBD1 aligns across 9 bases. Germline V CDR1 and CDR2: SNHLY, FYNNEI. The length of the CDR3 is 15 residues. The V and J ends lost 4 bases and 2 bases, in that order; junction bases with no gene match: 6. CDR3: CASSGTGTGPYEQYF. CDR3 sequence (DNA): TGTGCCAGCAGTGGAACCGGGACAGGGCCCTACGAGCAGTACTTC.

This clone was observed a handful of times. Additional DNA sequences in this sample encode the identical CDR3. This chain joins TRBV28 and TRBJ2-1; a weak D match, TRBD2 (5 bases). V dropped 5 bases and J dropped 0 bases, with 8 bases sitting between them. The CDR3 totals 14 residues. Germline-derived CDR1 and CDR2 are MDHEN and SYDVKM. CDR3 nucleotides: TGTGCCAGCAGTCCGGGGAGCTCCTACAATGAGCAGTTCTTC. Translated, it gives CASSPGSSYNEQFF. The full variable domain, in which reference TRBV28 and TRBJ2-1 provide the parts outside the CDR3, is DVKVTQSSRYLVKRTGEKVFLECVQDMDHENMFWYRQDPGLGLRLIYFSYDVKMKEKGDIPEGYSVSREKKERFSLILESASTNQTSMYLCASSPGSSYNEQFFGPGTRLTVL.

This clone showed up just a few times. J is TRBJ1-5 and V is TRBV2; TRBD1 is a possible D gene (5 bases). V lost 4 bases to trimming and J lost 4 bases, with 11 bases between them. CDR1 is SNHLY and CDR2 is FYNNEI in the germline V gene. The CDR3 is made up of 14 amino acids. The CDR3 loop is CASSGQGGNQPQHF. The CDR3 region has the DNA TGTGCCAGCAGTGGGCAGGGCGGGAATCAGCCCCAGCATTTT.

The V gene is TRBV19, the J gene TRBJ2-1, with unresolved D. The CDR3 consists of 13 residues. Trimming cost V 5 bases and J 10 bases, with 15 bases left between them. From germline, CDR1 is LNHDA and CDR2 SQIVND (reference sequence). CDR3 coding DNA: TGTGCCAGTAGTCTCCTTCCCGGTGAGGAGCAGTTCTTC. Protein: CASSLLPGEEQFF.

This clone was observed a few times. The DNA of the CDR3 is TGTGCCTGGAGTTTAGGCGTAAAATTCTCCTATGGCTACACCTTC. As protein: CAWSLGVKFSYGYTF. This chain connects TRBV30 to TRBJ1-2, with D unclear. V was pared by 2 bases and J by 4 bases, with 17 bases between. The germline CDR1 and CDR2 sequences are GTSNPN and SVGIG (reference sequence). The CDR3 has 15 residues.

The chain employs TRBV5-4 and TRBJ2-3, with D possibly TRBD2 on 6 matching bases. The V and J ends lost 3 bases and 4 bases respectively, with 18 bases between them. Germline V gene lookup returns CDR1 SGHNT and CDR2 YYREEE (reference sequence). The CDR3 totals 16 residues. The CDR3 here is CASSSSMRRGADTQYF. The CDR3 DNA sequence: TGTGCCAGCAGCTCCAGTATGCGGAGGGGTGCAGATACGCAGTATTTT. Looking up the rest from reference TRBV5-4 and TRBJ2-3 gives the full variable domain: ETGVTQSPTHLIKTRGQQVTLRCSSQSGHNTVSWYQQALGQGPQFIFQYYREEENGRGNFPPRFSGLQFPNYSSELNVNALELDDSALYLCASSSSMRRGADTQYFGPGTRLTVL.